This T cell receptor beta chain was obtained from a study of prognosis after radiotherapy for stage I lung cancer. Study at large: Squamous cell carcinoma affected about 7 patients, adenocarcinoma around 12. Development of distant metastases after radiotherapy was seen in four patients at a median of roughly seven months, with no significant progression in roughly 16.

The CDR3 covers 14 residues. The germline V and J ends were trimmed by 5 bases and 5 bases, with 16 bases remaining between them. The germline CDR1 and CDR2 sequences are MNHNS and SASEGT. Investigators drew six milliliters of peripheral blood at each of two time points. By sample share, this clonotype is medium-sized. Template was genomic DNA; TCR beta CDR3 amplified in two multiplex PCR rounds. The first round of PCR was done with primers that matched each TRBV and TRBJ gene. TCRdb re-derived calls from the multiplex PCR reads in MiXCR, one entry per CDR3 protein. Among some 23,000 distinct CDR3 sequences listed, more than 35% were seen once.

The rearrangement links TRBV6-1 to TRBJ2-7, with a weak D call TRBD1 (5 bases). This specimen consisted of PBMCs, obtained before or after stereotactic body radiation therapy (not recorded which). The source of this sequence is a donor over 45 with non-small cell lung cancer. For the CDR3, the DNA is TGTGCCAGCAGTCCCTGGGGCAATAGGAACGAGCAGTACTTC. This sequence encodes CASSPWGNRNEQYF.